These T cell receptor beta chains were read from a single sample in a study of T-cell memory formation after mild COVID-19. TCRdb re-analysed the 5' RACE reads in MiXCR, keeping a single row per CDR3 protein. The profile covers under 400,000 distinct CDR3 sequences, with around 27% appearing a single time and approximately 13% taken by the ten largest. Material for sequencing was PBMCs or a T cell subset sorted from them (not recorded which). The receptors derive from an adult woman who had mild COVID-19 (a few samples of this study predate the infection). Cell type and time point are not known. Each CDR3 is given with its conserved first and last residue. The order of the fields is D gene, clone size, V gene, J gene, CDR3 protein, CDR3 DNA. A D gene is named only where the DNA matches it firmly. For some rows the clone size is stated as once, few or many, or as a class when expanded; others skip it.

-,many,TRBV5-1,TRBJ2-3,CASSPGGVGDTQYF,TGCGCCAGCAGCCCGGGTGGTGTAGGAGATACGCAGTATTTT
TRBD1,-,TRBV5-4,TRBJ2-4,CASSFGGQGVAKNIQYF,TGTGCCAGCAGCTTTGGAGGACAGGGGGTAGCCAAAAACATTCAGTACTTC
TRBD1,-,TRBV6-5,TRBJ1-1,CASSYRGTARSNTEAFF,TGTGCCAGCAGTTACAGGGGGACAGCTAGATCGAACACTGAAGCTTTCTTT
TRBD2,-,TRBV18,TRBJ2-1,CASSQSGRASHEQFF,TGTGCCAGCTCACAAAGCGGGAGGGCCTCACATGAGCAGTTCTTC
TRBD2,-,TRBV9,TRBJ2-1,CASSVVGSGGDEQFF,TGTGCCAGCAGCGTAGTCGGTAGCGGGGGCGATGAGCAGTTCTTC
-,-,TRBV20-1,TRBJ2-1,CSARVGVAEVYNEQFF,TGCAGTGCTAGAGTTGGGGTAGCGGAGGTTTACAATGAGCAGTTCTTC
-,-,TRBV5-1,TRBJ1-2,CASSLGGTPNYGYTF,TGCGCCAGCAGCTTGGGGGGGACCCCTAACTATGGCTACACCTTC
-,-,TRBV7-2,TRBJ2-3,CASIDSDTQYF,TGTGCCAGCATCGACTCGGATACGCAGTATTTT
-,-,TRBV27,TRBJ2-3,CASSFRAKGSDTQYF,TGTGCCAGCAGTTTCAGGGCGAAGGGATCAGATACGCAGTATTTT
-,few,TRBV5-1,TRBJ2-5,CASSSEKNSPGAQYF,TGCGCCAGCAGCTCGGAAAAGAACTCACCGGGGGCCCAGTACTTC
TRBD2,-,TRBV18,TRBJ2-3,CASSPTSGVVDTQYF,TGTGCCAGCTCACCAACTAGCGGGGTGGTAGATACGCAGTATTTT
-,few,TRBV7-2,TRBJ2-7,CASGYSAYEQYF,TGTGCCAGCGGGTATAGCGCCTACGAGCAGTACTTC
TRBD2,many,TRBV5-1,TRBJ2-1,CASSLALTGTSFNEQFF,TGCGCCAGCAGCTTGGCCCTGACCGGGACTAGTTTCAATGAGCAGTTCTTC
TRBD1,few,TRBV18,TRBJ2-2,CASSPLRRRGRDTGELFF,TGTGCCAGCTCACCACTTCGACGCAGGGGGCGCGACACCGGGGAGCTGTTTTTT
TRBD2,-,TRBV6-2/TRBV6-3,TRBJ2-3,CASSLGLAGGIFTDTQYF,TGTGCCAGCAGTTTGGGACTAGCGGGAGGGATTTTCACAGATACGCAGTATTTT
-,few,TRBV27,TRBJ2-2,CASSFSNTGELFF,TGTGCCAGCAGTTTTTCGAACACCGGGGAGCTGTTTTTT
-,-,TRBV12-3/TRBV12-4,TRBJ2-3,CASSSPTRGPDTQYF,TGTGCCAGCAGTTCCCCGACAAGGGGCCCAGATACGCAGTATTTT
TRBD1,-,TRBV30,TRBJ2-5,CAWSLGQQRGETQYF,TGTGCCTGGAGTTTGGGACAGCAAAGGGGTGAGACCCAGTACTTC
-,-,TRBV5-4,TRBJ2-1,CASSYNPWTEDEQFF,TGTGCCAGCAGCTATAATCCCTGGACTGAAGATGAGCAGTTCTTC
-,-,TRBV11-2,TRBJ2-7,CASSFSIREYEQYF,TGTGCCAGCAGCTTTAGTATCCGGGAGTACGAGCAGTACTTC
TRBD2,-,TRBV19,TRBJ2-1,CASSIVLAGGTYNEQFF,TGTGCCAGTAGTATCGTCCTAGCGGGAGGGACTTACAATGAGCAGTTCTTC
TRBD1,-,TRBV10-3,TRBJ1-2,CATQQGSDYGYTF,TGTGCCACGCAACAGGGGTCCGACTATGGCTACACCTTC
-,few,TRBV5-1,TRBJ1-6,CASSLGDLNSPLHF,TGCGCCAGCAGCTTGGGGGACCTCAATTCACCCCTCCACTTT
-,-,TRBV7-2,TRBJ2-2,CASSLGHLRDTGELFF,TGTGCCAGCAGCTTAGGCCATCTCCGCGACACCGGGGAGCTGTTTTTT